One and the same sample provided the 27 T cell receptor beta chains below, sequenced in a study of OX40 agonist ivuxolimab in advanced cancers. Assay used: immunoSEQ multiplex PCR; TCRdb lists only in-frame clones, some missing. The sample holds roughly 64,000 clones, roughly 89% seen once. Sequencing was performed on CD4+ or CD8+ T cells sorted from blood, taken in a trial of the OX40 agonist ivuxolimab. The receptors were gathered from an adult with an advanced solid tumor such as melanoma, head and neck, liver or kidney cancer.

This chain uses TRBV7-8 with TRBJ2-1; 8 bases match TRBD1. The CDR3 is 15 amino acids. V dropped 3 bases and J dropped 5; count of bases not matched to a gene: 6. Germline loops: CDR1 SGHVS, CDR2 FQNEAQ. The CDR3 here is CASSLRTGQDNEQFF. The CDR3 nucleotides are TGTGCCAGCAGCTTGAGGACAGGGCAAGACAATGAGCAGTTCTTC.

Remarks on this clone: A junction boundary mismatches the germline segment, possibly from a read error. CDR3 sequence: CASSLVSGANVLTF. CDR3 in DNA: TGTGCCAGCAGCTTAGTCTCTGGAGCCAACGTCCTGACTTTC. The chain combines TRBV11-2 with TRBJ2-6; unclear D gene. CDR1 is SGHAT, CDR2 FQNNGV, per germline. The CDR3 consists of 14 residues. Filled out from reference TRBV11-2 and TRBJ2-6, the complete variable domain reads EAGVAQSPRYKIIEKRQSVAFWCNPISGHATLYWYQQILGQGPKLLIQFQNNGVVDDSQLPKDRFSAERLKGVDSTLKIQPAKLEDSAVYLCASSLVSGANVLTFGAGSRLTVL.

This clone was counted between two and nine times. The CDR3 DNA reads as TGTGCCAGCAGCGGGGGACAGAGGAACACTGAAGCTTTCTTT. As protein: CASSGGQRNTEAFF. The gene calls are TRBV5-4 and TRBJ1-1; 7 bases agree with TRBD1. Germline CDR1 SGHNT, CDR2 YYREEE (reference sequence). The CDR3 spans 14 residues. J lost 1 base, V lost 4 bases, and 4 bases had no gene match.

The gene calls are TRBV7-8 and TRBJ1-2, with D unresolved. The V gene lost 3 bases and the J gene lost 8 bases, with 13 bases spanning the gap. Germline V gene sequence: CDR1 SGHVS, CDR2 FQNEAQ. The CDR3 length is 13 residues. In DNA form, the CDR3 reads TGTGCCAGCAGCTTCGTTGGTGCGGACGGCTACACCTTC. Its protein product is CASSFVGADGYTF.

This chain links TRBV14 with TRBJ2-7, with D unclear. Trimming shortened V by 5 bases and J by 5 bases, and 7 bases separated the two germline ends. The CDR3 has 11 residues. The V gene's germline CDR1 is SGHDN and CDR2 FVKESK. The CDR3 DNA sequence: TGTGCCAGCAGCGGTCCGCACGAGCAGTACTTC. This encodes CASSGPHEQYF.

The V and J genes are TRBV27 and TRBJ2-1; maybe TRBD2 (5 bases). Germline lookup yields CDR1 MNHEY and CDR2 SMNVEV (reference sequence). The CDR3 consists of 14 residues. Trimming cost V 5 bases and J 9 bases, with 17 bases left between them. The CDR3 nucleotides are TGTGCCAGCAGTCCCCGGATTACTAGTAGTGAGCAGTTCTTC. It yields the protein CASSPRITSSEQFF.

This chain connects TRBV5-1 to TRBJ2-2, with 7 bases identical to TRBD1. The germline V gene has CDR1 SGHRS and CDR2 YFSETQ. The J segment lost 2 bases and the V segment lost 4 bases, leaving 2 bases of the junction unmatched. The CDR3 loop spans 14 amino acids. The CDR3: CASSRDSNTGELFF. DNA of the CDR3: TGCGCCAGCAGCCGGGACAGTAACACCGGGGAGCTGTTTTTT.

The chain links TRBV5-4 to TRBJ2-1; 12 bases agree with TRBD2. CDR1 and CDR2 from the germline V gene are SGHNT and YYREEE (reference sequence). The V segment lost 0 bases and the J segment 9 bases; nucleotides outside the gene matches: 4. The CDR3 runs to 15 residues. The CDR3 is CASSLGLAGGSEQFF. The CDR3 DNA is TGTGCCAGCAGCTTGGGGCTAGCGGGAGGGAGTGAGCAGTTCTTC.

The CDR3 DNA reads TGCAGTGCTAGAGATGGGGTTCCCCAGCATTTT. Protein: CSARDGVPQHF. V usage is TRBV20-1 and J usage is TRBJ1-5; unclear D gene. Germline CDR1 and CDR2: DFQATT and SNEGSKA (reference sequence). Trimming removed 0 bases from V and 10 bases from J, with 7 bases in between. CDR3 length: 11 residues.

The J gene is TRBJ2-1, the V gene TRBV11-2; possibly TRBD2 for D (7 bases). Germline CDR1 reads SGHAT; CDR2 reads FQNNGV. This CDR3 is 18 amino acids long. V was pared by 1 base and J by 3 bases, with 19 bases between. The CDR3 here is CASSLVGGGVGSYNEQFF. Written as DNA, the CDR3 is TGTGCCAGCAGCTTAGTAGGGGGGGGTGTGGGTAGCTACAATGAGCAGTTCTTC.

This chain links TRBV5-4 with TRBJ2-7; 8 bases are a match to TRBD1. V lost 4 bases, J lost 2 bases, and 8 bases stayed unmatched. The CDR3 spans 15 residues. Germline CDR1 is SGHNT and CDR2 is YYREEE (reference sequence). CDR3 sequence: CASSLQGEPPYEQYF. Written as DNA, the CDR3 is TGTGCCAGCAGCCTACAGGGGGAGCCCCCCTACGAGCAGTACTTC.

In nucleotides, the CDR3 is TGTGCCAGTAGTATTTCAACGGGCTCTGGAAACACCATATATTTT. The encoded protein is CASSISTGSGNTIYF. The V call is TRBV19, the J call TRBJ1-3; D gene uncertain. The CDR3 contains 15 residues. V lost 3 bases and J 0 bases, leaving 9 bases between the germline ends. In germline, CDR1 is LNHDA, CDR2 SQIVND (reference sequence).

The V call is TRBV10-3, the J call TRBJ2-2; D possibly corresponds to TRBD1 (5 bases). The V gene's germline CDR1 is ENHRY and CDR2 SYGVKD. Trimming removed 8 bases from V and 4 bases from J, with 8 bases in between. This CDR3 has 12 residues. The CDR3 reads CAISRATGELFF. CDR3 bases: TGTGCCATCTCCAGGGCCACCGGGGAGCTGTTTTTT.

The V and J genes are TRBV6-1 and TRBJ2-3, with 13 bases matching TRBD2. J was trimmed by 2 bases and V by 8 bases; bases with no gene match: 10. Germline V gives CDR1 MNHNS, CDR2 SASEGT. The CDR3 totals 17 residues. CDR3 sequence (DNA): TGTGCCAGCGGAGAAGCGGGACTAGCGGGACCCACAGATACGCAGTATTTT. Its translation is CASGEAGLAGPTDTQYF.

The V call is TRBV7-3, the J call TRBJ1-2, with no clear D. The germline V gene encodes CDR1 SGHTA and CDR2 FQGTGA. V was pared by 1 base and J by 7 bases, with 10 bases between. The CDR3 contains 13 residues. The CDR3 region is CASSLNVNGGYTF. CDR3 coding DNA: TGTGCCAGCAGCTTAAATGTGAATGGTGGCTACACCTTC.

The V gene is TRBV5-1, the J gene TRBJ2-6; 10 bases map to TRBD1. Germline-derived CDR1 and CDR2 are SGHRS and YFSETQ. V was clipped by 4 bases and J by 0 bases; unmatched bases: 7. The CDR3 runs to 18 residues. In DNA, the CDR3 is TGCGCCAGCAGCCCGTGGGGACAGGGGCGCTCTGGGGCCAACGTCCTGACTTTC. The encoded protein is CASSPWGQGRSGANVLTF. The full variable domain, completed using reference TRBV5-1 and TRBJ2-6, is KAGVTQTPRYLIKTRGQQVTLSCSPISGHRSVSWYQQTPGQGLQFLFEYFSETQRNKGNFPGRFSGRQFSNSRSEMNVSTLELGDSALYLCASSPWGQGRSGANVLTFGAGSRLTVL.

The rearrangement joins TRBV9 to TRBJ2-7; D not certain. CDR1 and CDR2 (germline): SGDLS, YYNGEE. CDR3 length: 13 amino acids. Trimming removed 1 base at V and 3 bases at J, with 8 bases between. CDR3 sequence reads: CASSVTDRYEQYF. CDR3 nucleotides: TGTGCCAGCAGCGTAACCGACCGCTACGAGCAGTACTTC.

The chain carries TRBV5-6 and TRBJ1-4, with D possibly being TRBD1 (6 bases). The germline V and J ends were trimmed by 4 bases and 3 bases, with 13 bases remaining between them. Germline V CDR1 and CDR2: SGHDT, YYEEEE. CDR3 length equals 15 residues. The CDR3 DNA is TGTGCCAGCAGCGAAACAGGGCAGGCTAATGAAAAACTGTTTTTT. Residues: CASSETGQANEKLFF. The full variable domain, completed using reference TRBV5-6 and TRBJ1-4, is DAGVTQSPTHLIKTRGQQVTLRCSPKSGHDTVSWYQQALGQGPQFIFQYYEEEERQRGNFPDRFSGHQFPNYSSELNVNALLLGDSALYLCASSETGQANEKLFFGSGTQLSVL.

This rearrangement joins TRBV5-5 to TRBJ1-1, with D hard to call. Germline assignment: CDR1 SGHKS and CDR2 YYEKEE (reference sequence). Trimming took 0 bases from V and 6 from J, leaving 9 bases between them. The CDR3 sequence is 13 residues long. Here the CDR3 DNA reads TGTGCCAGCAGCTTGGGAGGAAACCCTGAAGCTTTCTTT. Translated, it gives CASSLGGNPEAFF.

CDR3 bases: TGTGCCAGCAGCTTACAGGGCAACATGGGGACTGAAGCTTTCTTT. It yields the protein CASSLQGNMGTEAFF. The rearrangement uses TRBV7-8 and TRBJ1-1; D perhaps matches TRBD1 (5 bases). The CDR3 runs 15 residues. Trimming took off 2 bases at V and 5 bases at J, with 15 bases between the two ends. Germline CDR1 is SGHVS and CDR2 is FQNEAQ.

In its sample, this clone was seen a few times. The V call is TRBV4-1, the J call TRBJ2-7, with D possibly TRBD2 on 6 matching bases. Germline V lookup: CDR1 MGHRA, CDR2 YSYEKL. V lost 0 bases, J lost 10 bases, and 19 bases lay in between. This CDR3 is built from 15 residues. This chain's CDR3 is CASSQESRGGPPQYF. The CDR3 region has the DNA TGCGCCAGCAGCCAAGAATCGCGGGGCGGCCCCCCTCAGTACTTC.

The chain combines TRBV7-3 with TRBJ1-1; D not resolved. The CDR3 contains 14 residues. V was trimmed by 2 bases and J by 1 base, leaving 8 bases between them. Looked up from germline, CDR1 is SGHTA and CDR2 is FQGTGA. This CDR3 is CASSLGGPNTEAFF. DNA for the CDR3: TGTGCCAGCAGCTTAGGAGGACCGAACACTGAAGCTTTCTTT.

V gene TRBV6-6 combines with J gene TRBJ2-7; 10 nucleotides agree with TRBD1. The ends lost 6 bases at V and 3 bases at J; junction bases unmatched: 5. The CDR3 has 14 amino acids. Germline V gene lookup returns CDR1 MNHNY and CDR2 SVGAGI (reference sequence). CDR3 residues: CASRPGQGRYEQYF. The CDR3 coding sequence is TGTGCCAGCAGACCGGGACAGGGGCGCTACGAGCAGTACTTC.

The rearrangement joins TRBV7-9 to TRBJ1-3; D is undetermined. V was pared by 1 base and J by 0 bases, with 1 base between. The CDR3 extends over 13 amino acids. CDR1 is SEHNR, CDR2 FQNEAQ, per germline (reference sequence). The CDR3 spells CASSLGSGNTIYF. CDR3 nucleotides: TGTGCCAGCAGCTTAGGCTCTGGAAACACCATATATTTT. The whole variable domain, filled in from reference TRBV7-9 and TRBJ1-3, reads DTGVSQNPRHKITKRGQNVTFRCDPISEHNRLYWYRQTLGQGPEFLTYFQNEAQLEKSRLLSDRFSAERPKGSFSTLEIQRTEQGDSAMYLCASSLGSGNTIYFGEGSWLTVV.

V usage is TRBV19 and J usage is TRBJ1-5, with a possible D match to TRBD1 (5 bases). Per the germline V gene, CDR1 is LNHDA and CDR2 is SQIVND (reference sequence). CDR3 length: 12 amino acids. Trimming removed 8 bases from V and 7 bases from J, with 12 bases in between. The CDR3 spells CASRGGMQPQHF. Here the CDR3 DNA reads TGTGCCAGTCGGGGGGGGATGCAGCCCCAGCATTTT.

The genes are TRBV5-1 and TRBJ2-5; TRBD2 matches at 7 bases. Trimming took 10 bases from V and 2 from J; bases not matched to a gene: 11. The CDR3 runs to 14 residues. Germline V gene data show CDR1 as SGHRS and CDR2 as YFSETQ. CDR3 region: CAGAETSRQETQYF. The CDR3 coding sequence is TGCGCCGGGGCCGAGACTAGCAGACAAGAGACCCAGTACTTC.

V is TRBV5-1 and J is TRBJ1-1, with D possibly being TRBD1 (5 bases). This CDR3 contains 15 residues. The germline V gene has CDR1 SGHRS and CDR2 YFSETQ. The V end was cut by 2 bases, the J end by 3 bases, with 14 bases between. This CDR3 reads CASSFLGGGDTEAFF. DNA of the CDR3: TGCGCCAGCAGCTTCCTAGGAGGAGGGGACACTGAAGCTTTCTTT.